These 5 T cell receptor beta chains originate from one sample sequenced in a study of T cell repertoires in ileal Crohn's disease. Time point indicated: neoterminal ileum biopsy at postoperative endoscopy, about 6 months after surgery. Some clones are missing from TCRdb's copy, which holds only in-frame ones; the method was immunoSEQ multiplex PCR. The sample has thousands of clones, 60% to 80% seen once. The sequenced sample was ileal tissue. These TCRs come from an adult with Crohn's disease.

This clone was seen a handful of times. The genes are TRBV19 and TRBJ1-5; 7 positions agree with TRBD1. Germline V gene sequence: CDR1 LNHDA, CDR2 SQIVND (reference sequence). The CDR3 is 13 residues long. Trimming took 7 bases from V and 4 from J; bases not matched to a gene: 4. CDR3 coding DNA: TGTGCCAGTACAAACAGGGGTAATCAGCCCCAGCATTTT. Translating it yields CASTNRGNQPQHF.

The chain is built from TRBV4-1 and TRBJ2-3; TRBD2 aligns across 16 bases. The germline V gene has CDR1 MGHRA and CDR2 YSYEKL. This CDR3 spans 18 amino acids. Losses at the gene ends were 4 bases for V and 0 bases for J; bases not matched to a gene: 4. The CDR3 spells CASSLGLAGGPSTDTQYF. For the CDR3, the DNA is TGCGCCAGCAGCCTGGGACTAGCGGGGGGGCCTAGCACAGATACGCAGTATTTT.

In this sample, this clone turned up once. J is TRBJ1-4 and V is TRBV29-1; the D is unclear. Looked up from germline, CDR1 is SQVTM and CDR2 is ANQGSEA. The CDR3 runs to 13 residues. V gave up 6 bases and J gave up 5 bases, with 13 bases separating them. CDR3 nucleotides: TGCAGCGTCAGACGGACTTCCAATGAAAAACTGTTTTTT. Translation gives CSVRRTSNEKLFF.

This clone was detected once. V is TRBV9 and J is TRBJ2-1; perhaps TRBD2 as D (6 bases). CDR1 is SGDLS and CDR2 is YYNGEE in the germline V gene. With 4 bases removed from V and 4 bases from J, the gap between germline ends came to 12 bases. The CDR3 contains 14 residues. CDR3 bases: TGTGCCAGCAGCCCGTGGGGGACTTACAATGAGCAGTTCTTC. Its protein product is CASSPWGTYNEQFF.

In regard to this clone: The identical CDR3 is also encoded by other nucleotide sequences in the sample. This chain joins TRBV19 and TRBJ1-4; D unresolved. The length of the CDR3 is 14 residues. The V gene lost 4 bases and the J gene lost 4 bases, with 10 bases spanning the gap. The germline CDR1 and CDR2 sequences are LNHDA and SQIVND (reference sequence). The chain's CDR3 is CASSSRTGNEKLFF. CDR3 DNA sequence: TGTGCCAGTAGTAGCCGAACCGGTAATGAAAAACTGTTTTTT. Full variable domain (rest looked up from reference TRBV19 and TRBJ1-4): DGGITQSPKYLFRKEGQNVTLSCEQNLNHDAMYWYRQDPGQGLRLIYYSQIVNDFQKGDIAEGYSVSREKKESFPLTVTSAQKNPTAFYLCASSSRTGNEKLFFGSGTQLSVL.